The sequence of this TCR beta chain was determined in a study of technical replicates of blood from a handful of donors. This CDR3 has 18 amino acids. Per the germline V gene, CDR1 is SGHTA and CDR2 is FQGNSA. V was shortened by 3 bases and J by 1 base, with 18 bases between the two germline ends. The table came from immunoSEQ multiplex PCR; TCRdb's copy has only in-frame clones and leaves some out. The sample includes more than 55,000 clones, about nine tenths of them seen just once. The genes are TRBV7-2 and TRBJ2-2; maybe TRBD2 (5 bases). The source is a human donor in good health. Some clones in this sample may be carry-over from other donors' samples. The sample taken for sequencing was PBMCs. CDR3 nucleotides: TGTGCCAGCAGCTTGCAAGCGGACCAACGTCTGAACACCGGGGAGCTGTTTTTT. Amino acid sequence: CASSLQADQRLNTGELFF. Full variable domain (outside the CDR3, taken from reference TRBV7-2 and TRBJ2-2): GAGVSQSPSNKVTEKGKDVELRCDPISGHTALYWYRQSLGQGLEFLIYFQGNSAPDKSGLPSDRFSAERTGGSVSTLTIQRTQQEDSAVYLCASSLQADQRLNTGELFFGEGSRLTVL.